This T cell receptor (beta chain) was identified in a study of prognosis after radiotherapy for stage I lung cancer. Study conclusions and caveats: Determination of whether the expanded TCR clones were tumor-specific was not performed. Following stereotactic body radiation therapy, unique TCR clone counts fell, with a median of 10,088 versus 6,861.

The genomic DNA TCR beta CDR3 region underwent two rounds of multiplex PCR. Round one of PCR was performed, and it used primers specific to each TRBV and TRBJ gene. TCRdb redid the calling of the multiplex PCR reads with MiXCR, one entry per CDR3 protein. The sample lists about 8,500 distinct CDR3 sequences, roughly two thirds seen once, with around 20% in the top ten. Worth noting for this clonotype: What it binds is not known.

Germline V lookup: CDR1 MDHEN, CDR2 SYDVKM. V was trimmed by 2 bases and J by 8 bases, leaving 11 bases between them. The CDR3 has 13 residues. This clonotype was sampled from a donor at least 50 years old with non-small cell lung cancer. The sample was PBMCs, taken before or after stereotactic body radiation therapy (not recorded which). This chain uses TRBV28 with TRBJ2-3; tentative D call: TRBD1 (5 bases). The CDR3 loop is CASSLGAVGTQYF. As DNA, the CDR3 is TGTGCCAGCAGTTTAGGGGCCGTGGGTACGCAGTATTTT.